The 9 T cell receptor beta chains listed next were all sequenced from one sample in a study of OX40 agonist ivuxolimab in advanced cancers. Using immunoSEQ multiplex PCR, the repertoire was profiled, and TCRdb retains in-frame clones only, with some absent. The repertoire holds 81,000 or so clones, with 85% to 90% as singletons. The sequences come from CD4+ or CD8+ T cells sorted from blood, collected in a trial of the OX40 agonist ivuxolimab. The receptors shown here come from an adult with an advanced solid tumor such as melanoma, head and neck, liver or kidney cancer.

CDR3 nucleotide sequence: TGTGCCAGCTACTCGACAGGGGGTTCCGGAGGCTACACCTTC. Its translation is CASYSTGGSGGYTF. The rearrangement links TRBV2 to TRBJ1-2, with 9 nucleotides matching TRBD1. J was trimmed by 8 bases and V by 8 bases; bases with no gene match: 12. This CDR3 spans 14 amino acids. Germline V gene data show CDR1 as SNHLY and CDR2 as FYNNEI.

This clone was seen a single time. V gene TRBV5-3 combines with J gene TRBJ1-5; 9 positions agree with TRBD1. TRBV5-3 is labeled an ORF, and its function is uncertain. This CDR3 spans 17 amino acids. The V segment lost 4 bases and the J segment 7 bases; nucleotides outside the gene matches: 15. The CDR3: CARSPGQGNKFSQPQHF. The CDR3 bases are TGTGCCAGAAGCCCGGGACAGGGAAACAAGTTTAGCCAGCCCCAGCATTTT.

The chain combines TRBV5-1 with TRBJ1-4, with D perhaps TRBD1 (6 bases). V was shortened by 3 bases and J by 8 bases, with 14 bases between the two germline ends. Germline lookup yields CDR1 SGHRS and CDR2 YFSETQ. The CDR3 runs 14 residues. CDR3 nucleotide sequence: TGCGCCAGCAGCTCCCCCGGACAGACCGAAAAACTGTTTTTT. It translates to CASSSPGQTEKLFF.

The chain links TRBV19 to TRBJ2-5, with TRBD2 matching over 11 bases. The CDR3 length is 15 residues. V shed 3 bases, J shed 3 bases, and the junction held 3 bases outside the gene matches. Germline V CDR1 and CDR2: LNHDA, SQIVND (reference sequence). In DNA form, the CDR3 reads TGTGCCAGTAGTATCGGGACTAGCGGAGAAGAGACCCAGTACTTC. Its protein product is CASSIGTSGEETQYF.

This chain uses TRBV6-4 with TRBJ2-1; D unclear. Trimming shortened V by 6 bases and J by 6 bases, and 18 bases separated the two germline ends. Germline values: CDR1 MRHNA, CDR2 SNTAGT. This CDR3 has 15 residues. CDR3 residues: CASRPGSRFTNEQFF. The CDR3 DNA sequence: TGTGCCAGCAGGCCCGGGTCACGCTTCACCAATGAGCAGTTCTTC.

The chain carries TRBV6-4 and TRBJ2-1, with 8 bases that match TRBD1. CDR1 MRHNA and CDR2 SNTAGT come from the germline V gene. V trimming: 6 bases; J trimming: 8 bases; junction bases outside the gene matches: 12. The CDR3 runs to 15 residues. The chain's CDR3 is CASSHDTGQGHEQFF. The CDR3 DNA follows: TGTGCCAGCAGCCACGATACAGGACAGGGACATGAGCAGTTCTTC.

As for this clone: An end of the junction differs from the germline gene, which may be a read error. This sequence joins TRBV7-9 and TRBJ2-3, with D possibly being TRBD2 (6 bases). The CDR3 loop spans 15 amino acids. The germline CDR1 and CDR2 sequences are SEHNR and FQNEAQ (reference sequence). CDR3 amino acids: CAGSSGGSSTDTQYF. For the CDR3, the DNA is TGTGCCGGCAGCAGTGGGGGGTCTAGCACAGATACGCAGTATTTT.

This clone was detected once. The chain couples TRBV5-4 to TRBJ1-5; tentatively, D is TRBD1 (5 bases). V lost 4 bases and J lost 4, with 9 bases in between. This CDR3 region has 13 residues. CDR1 is SGHNT and CDR2 is YYREEE in the germline V gene (reference sequence). CDR3 bases: TGTGCCAGCAGCCAGGCAGGGAATCAGCCCCAGCATTTT. Translation: CASSQAGNQPQHF.

In nucleotides, the CDR3 is TGCAGCGGTCGTTCTGGACAGGGGAGAGATACGCAGTATTTT. Protein sequence: CSGRSGQGRDTQYF. The V gene is TRBV29-1, the J gene TRBJ2-3; 9 bases line up with TRBD1. The ends lost 7 bases at V and 5 bases at J; junction bases unmatched: 10. The CDR3 runs 14 residues. The germline CDR1 and CDR2 sequences are SQVTM and ANQGSEA.